Below, 8 T cell receptor beta chains from the same sample are listed, as sequenced in a study of blood T cell repertoires in COVID-19. The protocol was immunoSEQ multiplex PCR, while the TCRdb copy is restricted to in-frame clones and leaves out a portion. The repertoire consists of about 42,000 clones, with around four fifths occurring once and the leading ten covering roughly 5.2%. Sequenced material: peripheral blood. The receptor source for this set is a man in his forties or fifties with active COVID-19.

The chain couples TRBV7-3 to TRBJ2-7; TRBD2 agrees at 7 bases. J gave up 4 bases and V 5 bases, and 8 bases lay outside the gene matches. Germline assignment: CDR1 SGHTA and CDR2 FQGTGA. The CDR3 covers 14 residues. The CDR3 nucleotides are TGTGCCAGCAGCGAAGGCCCTAGCGGATACGAGCAGTACTTC. Its protein product is CASSEGPSGYEQYF.

This clone has a handful of counts. The chain is built from TRBV9 and TRBJ1-3, with a weak D call TRBD1 (6 bases). Germline V lookup: CDR1 SGDLS, CDR2 YYNGEE. V was cut by 0 bases and J by 1 base, with 11 bases left in between. This CDR3 has 16 amino acids. The CDR3 nucleotides are TGTGCCAGCAGCGTAGACAGGGACAATTCTGGAAACACCATATATTTT. It codes for CASSVDRDNSGNTIYF.

V usage is TRBV4-1 and J usage is TRBJ2-5, with a tentative D call TRBD1 (5 bases). V was shortened by 1 base and J by 1 base, with 13 bases between the two germline ends. From germline, CDR1 is MGHRA and CDR2 YSYEKL. CDR3 size: 16 residues. The CDR3 DNA reads as TGCGCCAGCAGCCAAGTCGTTGCCAGGGCCCAAGAGACCCAGTACTTC. This encodes CASSQVVARAQETQYF.

This chain joins TRBV10-3 and TRBJ2-7; D not resolved. Germline V gives CDR1 ENHRY, CDR2 SYGVKD. Trimming took off 11 bases at V and 4 bases at J, with 18 bases between the two ends. The CDR3 consists of 13 residues. The CDR3 DNA sequence: TGTGCCTCGCACCGTAGCCTCTCGTACGAGCAGTACTTC. It is translated as CASHRSLSYEQYF.

The chain links TRBV19 to TRBJ1-5, with a possible D match to TRBD1 (5 bases). The CDR3 extends over 13 amino acids. With 5 bases removed from V and 6 bases from J, the gap between germline ends came to 11 bases. CDR1 LNHDA and CDR2 SQIVND come from the germline V gene (reference sequence). CDR3 bases: TGTGCCAGTAGTGGCCAGGGCAGTCAGCCCCAGCATTTT. Translated: CASSGQGSQPQHF. Full variable domain (missing parts from reference TRBV19 and TRBJ1-5): DGGITQSPKYLFRKEGQNVTLSCEQNLNHDAMYWYRQDPGQGLRLIYYSQIVNDFQKGDIAEGYSVSREKKESFPLTVTSAQKNPTAFYLCASSGQGSQPQHFGDGTRLSIL.

This chain's CDR3 is CASSIAPGDGYTF. CDR3 DNA: TGTGCCAGCAGCATCGCCCCGGGGGATGGCTACACCTTC. The V gene is TRBV7-3, the J gene TRBJ1-2; maybe TRBD1 (5 bases). CDR3 length: 13 amino acids. The V and J ends lost 5 bases and 6 bases respectively, with 13 bases between them. Looked up from germline, CDR1 is SGHTA and CDR2 is FQGTGA.

V usage is TRBV30 and J usage is TRBJ2-3; 7 bases are a match to TRBD1. This CDR3 is 14 amino acids long. V trimming: 8 bases; J trimming: 4 bases; junction bases outside the gene matches: 12. Per the germline V gene, CDR1 is GTSNPN and CDR2 is SVGIG (reference sequence). CDR3 DNA: TGTGCCCGTGGATCAGACAGGGAAGCAGATACGCAGTATTTT. Residues: CARGSDREADTQYF.

The rearrangement uses TRBV7-2 and TRBJ2-6; maybe TRBD2 (5 bases). V lost 2 bases, J lost 1 base, and 12 bases lay in between. This CDR3 spans 17 amino acids. Germline CDR1 is SGHTA and CDR2 is FQGNSA. In DNA form, the CDR3 reads TGTGCCAGCAGCTTAAGAACTAGTGATTCTGGGGCCAACGTCCTGACTTTC. Protein: CASSLRTSDSGANVLTF.